One sample yielded the 12 T cell receptor beta chains listed below, sequenced in a study of lymphopenia after photon versus proton radiotherapy. Profiling relied on immunoSEQ multiplex PCR, and the TCRdb table lists in-frame clones only, not all of them. The repertoire consists of 20,000 to 25,000 clones, with 85% occurring once and the leading ten covering roughly 20%. Sequenced material: peripheral blood, taken from a patient treated with photon-based radiotherapy. Receptors originate from a man aged 55 to 70 with pancreatic cancer.

This clone has a handful of counts. This chain links TRBV19 with TRBJ1-5, with unresolved D. Trimming shortened V by 3 bases and J by 4 bases, and 10 bases separated the two germline ends. From germline, CDR1 is LNHDA and CDR2 SQIVND (reference sequence). The length of the CDR3 is 14 residues. The chain's CDR3 is CASSIARQNQPQHF. The CDR3 DNA is TGTGCCAGTAGTATCGCCAGGCAAAATCAGCCCCAGCATTTT.

V gene TRBV5-1 combines with J gene TRBJ2-7, with 11 bases identical to TRBD2. V lost 4 bases to trimming and J lost 5 bases; unmatched junction nucleotides: 14. CDR3 length: 17 amino acids. Germline V gene lookup returns CDR1 SGHRS and CDR2 YFSETQ. The CDR3 sequence is CASSTGHSGGAANEQYF. In DNA, the CDR3 is TGCGCCAGCAGCACGGGGCATAGCGGGGGGGCCGCGAACGAGCAGTACTTC.

The J gene is TRBJ1-2, the V gene TRBV5-5; weak D call: TRBD1 (5 bases). Trimming took off 6 bases at V and 4 bases at J, with 19 bases between the two ends. The CDR3 is 15 residues long. Looked up from germline, CDR1 is SGHKS and CDR2 is YYEKEE (reference sequence). The CDR3 nucleotides are TGTGCCAGCACCGTCAGCTGGGGGGTGGGCTATGGCTACACCTTC. It specifies CASTVSWGVGYGYTF.

Only one count was recorded for this clone. The chain's CDR3 is CASRAGQSFSGANVLTF. In DNA, the CDR3 is TGTGCCAGCCGAGCGGGACAGAGCTTCTCTGGGGCCAACGTCCTGACTTTC. V is TRBV9 and J is TRBJ2-6; D might be TRBD1 or TRBD2, each matching 7 bases. Deletions cut 7 bases from V and 0 bases from J, with 17 bases between. CDR1 is SGDLS, CDR2 YYNGEE, per germline. The CDR3 contains 17 residues.

The J gene is TRBJ2-1, the V gene TRBV2; D gene unclear. The length of the CDR3 is 15 residues. The V end lost 6 bases, the J end lost 0 bases, and 12 bases lay between the germline ends. Germline CDR1 and CDR2: SNHLY and FYNNEI. CDR3 region: CASRNGRSSYNEQFF. CDR3 nucleotide sequence: TGTGCCAGCAGAAATGGTCGGAGCTCCTACAATGAGCAGTTCTTC.

The chain couples TRBV2 to TRBJ1-6, with TRBD1 identical over 9 bases. There are 15 residues in the CDR3. Germline V gene data show CDR1 as SNHLY and CDR2 as FYNNEI. The V and J ends lost 2 bases and 7 bases, in that order; junction bases with no gene match: 3. This chain's CDR3 is CASSERGQGNSPLHF. Here the CDR3 DNA reads TGTGCCAGCAGTGAACGAGGACAGGGGAATTCACCCCTCCACTTT.

The genes are TRBV5-4 and TRBJ2-3; a weak D match, TRBD2 (5 bases). The germline CDR1 and CDR2 sequences are SGHNT and YYREEE (reference sequence). Trimming pared 1 base from V and 2 bases from J, leaving 14 bases between. The CDR3 length is 16 residues. The CDR3 DNA reads TGTGCCAGCAGCTTGCGTTCCGACTATGACACAGATACGCAGTATTTT. Amino acids: CASSLRSDYDTDTQYF.

This sequence joins TRBV27 and TRBJ2-2; no clear D. Germline V gene lookup returns CDR1 MNHEY and CDR2 SMNVEV (reference sequence). V shed 0 bases and J shed 1 base, with 9 bases lying between them. The CDR3 consists of 16 residues. The CDR3 DNA reads TGTGCCAGCAGTTTATCGATCTCGGTGAACACCGGGGAGCTGTTTTTT. Translating gives CASSLSISVNTGELFF.

The DNA for the CDR3 is TGTGCCGGTGAGAAACAGGGAGTCGGCGAAGCTTTCTTT. This encodes CAGEKQGVGEAFF. The gene calls are TRBV6-1 and TRBJ1-1, with D tentatively TRBD1 (6 bases). The CDR3 runs to 13 residues. Germline CDR1 reads MNHNS; CDR2 reads SASEGT. V was cut by 11 bases and J by 8 bases, with 21 bases left in between.

The V call is TRBV7-2, the J call TRBJ1-2; 10 nucleotides line up with TRBD1. From germline, CDR1 is SGHTA and CDR2 FQGNSA. J lost 4 bases, V lost 5 bases, and 4 bases had no gene match. The CDR3 sequence is 14 residues long. The CDR3 loop reads CASSRDRGGYGYTF. CDR3 coding DNA: TGTGCCAGCAGCCGGGACAGGGGTGGCTATGGCTACACCTTC.

The V call is TRBV18, the J call TRBJ2-5, with D hard to call. V was pared by 2 bases and J by 7 bases, with 11 bases between. This CDR3 region has 13 residues. Per germline, CDR1 KGHSH and CDR2 LQKENI. As DNA, the CDR3 is TGTGCCAGCTCACCATCCCAGTATTGGACCCAGTACTTC. Its translation: CASSPSQYWTQYF. Looking up the rest from reference TRBV18 and TRBJ2-5 gives the full variable domain: NAGVMQNPRHLVRRRGQEARLRCSPMKGHSHVYWYRQLPEEGLKFMVYLQKENIIDESGMPKERFSAEFPKEGPSILRIQQVVRGDSAAYFCASSPSQYWTQYFGPGTRLLVL.

This chain joins TRBV27 and TRBJ1-5, with a possible D match to TRBD1 (6 bases). Germline V gene data show CDR1 as MNHEY and CDR2 as SMNVEV (reference sequence). This CDR3 is built from 15 residues. The germline V and J ends were trimmed by 5 bases and 5 bases, with 16 bases remaining between them. CDR3 sequence: CASSPGGSGYQPQHF. As DNA, the CDR3 is TGTGCCAGCAGTCCGGGGGGCAGTGGGTATCAGCCCCAGCATTTT.